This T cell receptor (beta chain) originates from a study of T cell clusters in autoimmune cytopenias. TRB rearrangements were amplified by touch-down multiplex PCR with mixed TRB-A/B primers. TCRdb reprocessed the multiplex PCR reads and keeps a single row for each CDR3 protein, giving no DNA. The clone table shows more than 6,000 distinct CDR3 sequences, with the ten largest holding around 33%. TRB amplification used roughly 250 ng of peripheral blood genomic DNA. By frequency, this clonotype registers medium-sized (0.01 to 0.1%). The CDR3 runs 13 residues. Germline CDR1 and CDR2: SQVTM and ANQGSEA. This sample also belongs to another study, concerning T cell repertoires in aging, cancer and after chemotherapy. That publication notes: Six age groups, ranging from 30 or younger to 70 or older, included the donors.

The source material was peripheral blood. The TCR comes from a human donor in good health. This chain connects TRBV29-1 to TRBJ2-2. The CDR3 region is CSVFEQNTGELFF.